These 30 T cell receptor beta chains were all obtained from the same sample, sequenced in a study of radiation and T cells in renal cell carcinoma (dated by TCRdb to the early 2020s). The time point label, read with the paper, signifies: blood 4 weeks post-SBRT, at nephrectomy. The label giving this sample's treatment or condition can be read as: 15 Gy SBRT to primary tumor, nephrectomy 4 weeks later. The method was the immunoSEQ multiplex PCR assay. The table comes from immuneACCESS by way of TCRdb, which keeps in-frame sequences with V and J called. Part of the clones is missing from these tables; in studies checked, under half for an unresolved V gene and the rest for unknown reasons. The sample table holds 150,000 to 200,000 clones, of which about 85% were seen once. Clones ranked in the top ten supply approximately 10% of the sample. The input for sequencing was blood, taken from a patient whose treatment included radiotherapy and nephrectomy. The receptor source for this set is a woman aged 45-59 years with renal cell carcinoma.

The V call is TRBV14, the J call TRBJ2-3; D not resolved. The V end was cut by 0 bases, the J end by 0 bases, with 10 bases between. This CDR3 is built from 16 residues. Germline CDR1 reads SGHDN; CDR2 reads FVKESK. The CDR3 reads CASSQDFTPSTDTQYF. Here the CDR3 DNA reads TGTGCCAGCAGCCAAGATTTTACTCCTAGCACAGATACGCAGTATTTT.

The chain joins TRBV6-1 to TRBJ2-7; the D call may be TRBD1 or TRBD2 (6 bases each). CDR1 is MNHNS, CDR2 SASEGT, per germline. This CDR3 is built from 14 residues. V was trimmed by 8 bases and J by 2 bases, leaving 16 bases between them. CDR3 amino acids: CASLKGDSPYEQYF. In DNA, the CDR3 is TGTGCCAGCCTCAAGGGGGACTCCCCCTACGAGCAGTACTTC.

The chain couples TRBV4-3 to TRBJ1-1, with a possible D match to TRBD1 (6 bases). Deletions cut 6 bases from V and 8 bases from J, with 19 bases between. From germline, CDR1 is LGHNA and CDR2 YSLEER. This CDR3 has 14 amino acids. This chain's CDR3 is CASRRTGHLREAFF. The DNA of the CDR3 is TGCGCCAGCAGACGCACGGGACACCTGAGGGAAGCTTTCTTT.

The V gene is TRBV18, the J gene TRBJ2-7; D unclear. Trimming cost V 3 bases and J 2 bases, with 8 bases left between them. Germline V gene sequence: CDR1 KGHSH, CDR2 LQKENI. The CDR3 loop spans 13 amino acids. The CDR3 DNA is TGTGCCAGCTCACCTTACAGTACCTACGAGCAGTACTTC. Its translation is CASSPYSTYEQYF. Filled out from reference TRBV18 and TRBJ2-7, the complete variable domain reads NAGVMQNPRHLVRRRGQEARLRCSPMKGHSHVYWYRQLPEEGLKFMVYLQKENIIDESGMPKERFSAEFPKEGPSILRIQQVVRGDSAAYFCASSPYSTYEQYFGPGTRLTVT.

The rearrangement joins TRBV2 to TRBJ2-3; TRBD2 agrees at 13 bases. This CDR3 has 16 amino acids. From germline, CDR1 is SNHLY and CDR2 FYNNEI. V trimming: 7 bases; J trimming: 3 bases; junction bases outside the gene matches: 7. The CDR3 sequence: CASTYQLAGGTDTQYF. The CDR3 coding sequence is TGTGCCAGCACCTACCAACTAGCGGGGGGGACAGATACGCAGTATTTT.

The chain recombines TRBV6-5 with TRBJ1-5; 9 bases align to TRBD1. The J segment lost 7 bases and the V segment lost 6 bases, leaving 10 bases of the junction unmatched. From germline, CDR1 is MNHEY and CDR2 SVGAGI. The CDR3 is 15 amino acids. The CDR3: CASRAGTGYDQPQHF. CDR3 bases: TGTGCCAGCAGAGCCGGGACAGGGTATGACCAGCCCCAGCATTTT.

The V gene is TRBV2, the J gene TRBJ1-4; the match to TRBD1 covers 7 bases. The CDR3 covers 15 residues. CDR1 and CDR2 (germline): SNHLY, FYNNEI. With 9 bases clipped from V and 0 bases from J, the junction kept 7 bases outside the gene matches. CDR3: CASTGQPATNEKLFF. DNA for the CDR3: TGTGCCAGTACGGGACAGCCAGCAACTAATGAAAAACTGTTTTTT.

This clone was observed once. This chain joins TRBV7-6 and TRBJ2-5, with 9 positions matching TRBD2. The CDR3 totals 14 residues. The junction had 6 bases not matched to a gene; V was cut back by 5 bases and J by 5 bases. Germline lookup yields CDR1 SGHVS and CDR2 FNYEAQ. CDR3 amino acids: CASSPRGGVETQYF. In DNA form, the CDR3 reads TGTGCCAGCAGCCCTCGCGGGGGGGTGGAGACCCAGTACTTC. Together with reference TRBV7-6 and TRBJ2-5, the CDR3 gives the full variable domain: GAGVSQSPRYKVTKRGQDVALRCDPISGHVSLYWYRQALGQGPEFLTYFNYEAQQDKSGLPNDRFSAERPEGSISTLTIQRTEQRDSAMYRCASSPRGGVETQYFGPGTRLLVL.

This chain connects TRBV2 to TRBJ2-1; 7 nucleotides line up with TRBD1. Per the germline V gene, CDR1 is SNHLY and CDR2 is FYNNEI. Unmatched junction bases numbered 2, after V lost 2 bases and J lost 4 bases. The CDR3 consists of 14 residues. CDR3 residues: CASSEQGEYNEQFF. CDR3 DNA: TGTGCCAGCAGTGAACAGGGGGAATACAATGAGCAGTTCTTC.

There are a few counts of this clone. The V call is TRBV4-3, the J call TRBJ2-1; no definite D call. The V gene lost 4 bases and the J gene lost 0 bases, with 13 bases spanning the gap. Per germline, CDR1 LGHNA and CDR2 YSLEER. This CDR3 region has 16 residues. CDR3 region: CASSRKGISSYNEQFF. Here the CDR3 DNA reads TGCGCCAGCAGCCGAAAAGGCATAAGCTCCTACAATGAGCAGTTCTTC.

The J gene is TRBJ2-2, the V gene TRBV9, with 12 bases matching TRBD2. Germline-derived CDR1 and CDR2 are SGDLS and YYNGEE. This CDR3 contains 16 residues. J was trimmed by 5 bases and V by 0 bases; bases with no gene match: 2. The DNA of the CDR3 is TGTGCCAGCAGCGTAGTTACTAGCGGGGGGACCGGGGAGCTGTTTTTT. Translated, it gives CASSVVTSGGTGELFF. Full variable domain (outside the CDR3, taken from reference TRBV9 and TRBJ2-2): DSGVTQTPKHLITATGQRVTLRCSPRSGDLSVYWYQQSLDQGLQFLIQYYNGEERAKGNILERFSAQQFPDLHSELNLSSLELGDSALYFCASSVVTSGGTGELFFGEGSRLTVL.

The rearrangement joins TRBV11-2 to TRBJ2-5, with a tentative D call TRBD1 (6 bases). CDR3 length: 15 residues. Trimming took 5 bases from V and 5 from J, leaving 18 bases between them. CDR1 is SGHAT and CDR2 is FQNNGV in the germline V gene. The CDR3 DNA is TGTGCCAGCAGCACTGAGGGGGAAGGTGGTGAGACCCAGTACTTC. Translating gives CASSTEGEGGETQYF.

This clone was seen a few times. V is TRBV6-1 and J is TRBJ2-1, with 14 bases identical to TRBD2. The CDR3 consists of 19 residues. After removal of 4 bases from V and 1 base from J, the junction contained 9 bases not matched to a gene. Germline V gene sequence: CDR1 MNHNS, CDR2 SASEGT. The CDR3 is CASSGTSGGRFLSYNEQFF. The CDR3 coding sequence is TGTGCCAGCAGTGGGACTAGCGGGGGGCGATTCCTATCCTACAATGAGCAGTTCTTC.

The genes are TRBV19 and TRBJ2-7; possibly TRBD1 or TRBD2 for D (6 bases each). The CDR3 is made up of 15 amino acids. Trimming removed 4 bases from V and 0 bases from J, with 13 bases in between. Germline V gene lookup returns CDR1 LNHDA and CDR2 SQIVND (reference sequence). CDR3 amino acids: CASSRGGTNSYEQYF. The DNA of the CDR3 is TGTGCCAGTAGTAGAGGGGGGACAAACTCCTACGAGCAGTACTTC.

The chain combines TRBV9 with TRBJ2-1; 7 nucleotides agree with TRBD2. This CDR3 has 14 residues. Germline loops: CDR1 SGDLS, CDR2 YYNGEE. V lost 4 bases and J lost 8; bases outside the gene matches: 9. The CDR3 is CASSLVGGSHEQFF. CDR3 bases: TGTGCCAGCAGCTTAGTCGGCGGGAGTCATGAGCAGTTCTTC. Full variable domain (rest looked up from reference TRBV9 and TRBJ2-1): DSGVTQTPKHLITATGQRVTLRCSPRSGDLSVYWYQQSLDQGLQFLIQYYNGEERAKGNILERFSAQQFPDLHSELNLSSLELGDSALYFCASSLVGGSHEQFFGPGTRLTVL.

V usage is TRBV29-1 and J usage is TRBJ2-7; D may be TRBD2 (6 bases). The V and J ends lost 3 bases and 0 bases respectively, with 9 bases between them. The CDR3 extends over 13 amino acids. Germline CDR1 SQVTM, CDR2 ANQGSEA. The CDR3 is CSVEQGGSYEQYF. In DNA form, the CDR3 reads TGCAGCGTTGAGCAGGGAGGCTCCTACGAGCAGTACTTC.

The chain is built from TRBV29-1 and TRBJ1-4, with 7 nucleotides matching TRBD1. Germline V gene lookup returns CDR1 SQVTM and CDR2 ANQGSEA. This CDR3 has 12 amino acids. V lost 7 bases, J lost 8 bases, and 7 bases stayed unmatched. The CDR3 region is CSGYRGGEKLFF. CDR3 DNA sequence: TGCAGCGGGTACAGGGGCGGCGAAAAACTGTTTTTT.

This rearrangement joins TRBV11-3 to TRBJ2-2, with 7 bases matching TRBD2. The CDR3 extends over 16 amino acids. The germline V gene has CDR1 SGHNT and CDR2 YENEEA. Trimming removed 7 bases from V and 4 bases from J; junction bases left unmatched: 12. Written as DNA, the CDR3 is TGTGCCAGCACCCAGGGCCAGCGGGACGGCACCGGGGAGCTGTTTTTT. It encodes CASTQGQRDGTGELFF. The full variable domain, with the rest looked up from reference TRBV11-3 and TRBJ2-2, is EAGVVQSPRYKIIEKKQPVAFWCNPISGHNTLYWYLQNLGQGPELLIRYENEEAVDDSQLPKDRFSAERLKGVDSTLKIQPAELGDSAVYLCASTQGQRDGTGELFFGEGSRLTVL.

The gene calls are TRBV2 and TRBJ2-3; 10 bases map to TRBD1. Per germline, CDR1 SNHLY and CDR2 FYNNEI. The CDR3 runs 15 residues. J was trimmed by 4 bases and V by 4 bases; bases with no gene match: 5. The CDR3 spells CASSALGTGADTQYF. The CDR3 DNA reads TGTGCCAGCAGTGCCTTGGGGACAGGGGCAGATACGCAGTATTTT.

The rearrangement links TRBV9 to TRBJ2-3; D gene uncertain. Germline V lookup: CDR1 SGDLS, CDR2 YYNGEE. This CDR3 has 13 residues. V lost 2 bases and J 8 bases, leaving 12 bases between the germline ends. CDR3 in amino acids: CASSVGLARTQYF. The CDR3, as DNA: TGTGCCAGCAGCGTCGGATTGGCTCGTACGCAGTATTTT.

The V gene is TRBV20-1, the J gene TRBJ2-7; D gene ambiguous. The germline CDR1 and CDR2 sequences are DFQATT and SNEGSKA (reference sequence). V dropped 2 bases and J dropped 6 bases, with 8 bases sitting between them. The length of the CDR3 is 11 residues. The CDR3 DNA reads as TGCAGTGCTAGAAGCTCTTTCGAGCAGTACTTC. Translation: CSARSSFEQYF.

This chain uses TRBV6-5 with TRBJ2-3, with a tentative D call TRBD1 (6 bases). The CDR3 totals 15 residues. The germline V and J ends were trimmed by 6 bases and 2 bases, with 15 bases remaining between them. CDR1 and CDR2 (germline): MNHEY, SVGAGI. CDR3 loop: CASSLQGRLTDTQYF. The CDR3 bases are TGTGCCAGCAGCCTACAGGGCCGTCTCACAGATACGCAGTATTTT.

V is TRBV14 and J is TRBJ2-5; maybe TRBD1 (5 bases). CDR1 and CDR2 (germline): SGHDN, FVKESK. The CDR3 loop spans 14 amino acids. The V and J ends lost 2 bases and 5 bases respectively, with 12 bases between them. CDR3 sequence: CASSQNLGVETQYF. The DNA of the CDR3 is TGTGCCAGCAGCCAAAATCTAGGGGTCGAGACCCAGTACTTC.

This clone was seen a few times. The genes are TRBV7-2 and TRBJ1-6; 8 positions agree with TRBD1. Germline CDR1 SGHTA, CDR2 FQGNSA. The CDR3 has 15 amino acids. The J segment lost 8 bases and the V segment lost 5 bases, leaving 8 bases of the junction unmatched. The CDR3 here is CASSIRTGRDSPLHF. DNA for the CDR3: TGTGCCAGCAGCATTAGGACAGGGAGAGATTCACCCCTCCACTTT. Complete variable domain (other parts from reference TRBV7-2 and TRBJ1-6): GAGVSQSPSNKVTEKGKDVELRCDPISGHTALYWYRQSLGQGLEFLIYFQGNSAPDKSGLPSDRFSAERTGGSVSTLTIQRTQQEDSAVYLCASSIRTGRDSPLHFGNGTRLTVT.

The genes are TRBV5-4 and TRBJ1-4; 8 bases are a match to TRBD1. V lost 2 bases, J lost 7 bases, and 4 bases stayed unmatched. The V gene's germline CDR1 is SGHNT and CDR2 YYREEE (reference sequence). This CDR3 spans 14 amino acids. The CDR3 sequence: CASSFGQGREKLFF. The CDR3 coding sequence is TGTGCCAGCAGCTTCGGACAGGGTCGTGAAAAACTGTTTTTT.

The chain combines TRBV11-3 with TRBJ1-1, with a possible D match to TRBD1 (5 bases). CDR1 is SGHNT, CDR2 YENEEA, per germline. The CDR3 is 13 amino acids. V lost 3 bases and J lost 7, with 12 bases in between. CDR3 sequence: CASSFTSGGEAFF. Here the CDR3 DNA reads TGTGCCAGCAGCTTTACTTCGGGGGGTGAAGCTTTCTTT.

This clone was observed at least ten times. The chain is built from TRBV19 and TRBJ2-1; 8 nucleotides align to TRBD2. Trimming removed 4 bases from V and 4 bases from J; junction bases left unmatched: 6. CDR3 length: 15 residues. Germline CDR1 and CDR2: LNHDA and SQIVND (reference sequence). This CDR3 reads CASSKTSGEYNEQFF. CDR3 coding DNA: TGTGCCAGTAGTAAAACTAGCGGCGAATACAATGAGCAGTTCTTC.

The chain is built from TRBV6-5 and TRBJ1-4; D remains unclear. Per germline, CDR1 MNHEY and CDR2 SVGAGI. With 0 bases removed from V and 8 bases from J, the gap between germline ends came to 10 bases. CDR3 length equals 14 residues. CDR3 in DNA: TGTGCCAGCAGTTACTCCGGCGTACGGGAAAAACTGTTTTTT. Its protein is CASSYSGVREKLFF.

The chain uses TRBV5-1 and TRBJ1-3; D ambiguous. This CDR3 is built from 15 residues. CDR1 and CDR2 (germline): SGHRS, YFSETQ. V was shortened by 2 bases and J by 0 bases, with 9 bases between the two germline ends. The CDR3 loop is CASSFDGGSGNTIYF. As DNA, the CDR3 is TGCGCCAGCAGCTTTGACGGAGGCTCTGGAAACACCATATATTTT.

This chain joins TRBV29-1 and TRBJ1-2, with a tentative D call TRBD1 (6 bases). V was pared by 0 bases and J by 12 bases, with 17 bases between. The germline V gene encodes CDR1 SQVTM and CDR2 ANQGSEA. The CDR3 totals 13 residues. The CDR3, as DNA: TGCAGCGTTGAAGAAGGGGGTGGTGATCGAGACACCTTC. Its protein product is CSVEEGGGDRDTF.